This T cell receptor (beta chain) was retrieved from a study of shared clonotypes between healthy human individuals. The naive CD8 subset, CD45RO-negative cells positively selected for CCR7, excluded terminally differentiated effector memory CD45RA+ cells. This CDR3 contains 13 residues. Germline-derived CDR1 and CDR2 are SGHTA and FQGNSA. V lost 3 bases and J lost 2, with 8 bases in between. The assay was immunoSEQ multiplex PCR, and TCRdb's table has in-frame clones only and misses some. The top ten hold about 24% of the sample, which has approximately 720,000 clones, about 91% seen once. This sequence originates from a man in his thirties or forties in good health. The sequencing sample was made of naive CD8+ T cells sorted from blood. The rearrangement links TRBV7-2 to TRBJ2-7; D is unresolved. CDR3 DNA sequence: TGTGCCAGCAGCTTTAGCACTACCTACGAGCAGTACTTC. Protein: CASSFSTTYEQYF.